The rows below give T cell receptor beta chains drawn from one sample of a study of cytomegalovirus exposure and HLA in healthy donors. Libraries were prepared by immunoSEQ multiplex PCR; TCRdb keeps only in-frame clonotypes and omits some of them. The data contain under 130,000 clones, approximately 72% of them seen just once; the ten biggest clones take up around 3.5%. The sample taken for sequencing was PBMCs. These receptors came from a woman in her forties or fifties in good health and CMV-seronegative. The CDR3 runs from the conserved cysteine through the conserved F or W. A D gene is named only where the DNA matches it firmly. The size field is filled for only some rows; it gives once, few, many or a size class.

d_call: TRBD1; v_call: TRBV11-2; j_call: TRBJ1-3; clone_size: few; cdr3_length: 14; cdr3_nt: TGTGCCAGCAGGACAGGGAATTCTGGAAACACCATATATTTT; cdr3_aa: CASRTGNSGNTIYF
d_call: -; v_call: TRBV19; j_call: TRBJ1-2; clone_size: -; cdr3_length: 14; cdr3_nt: TGTGCCAGTAGTATGGGCAGGGAGGTCTATGGCTACACCTTC; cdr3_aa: CASSMGREVYGYTF
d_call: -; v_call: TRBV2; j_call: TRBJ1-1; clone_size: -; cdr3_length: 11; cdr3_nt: TGTGCCAGCAGTACAACAACTGAAGCTTTCTTT; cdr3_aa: CASSTTTEAFF
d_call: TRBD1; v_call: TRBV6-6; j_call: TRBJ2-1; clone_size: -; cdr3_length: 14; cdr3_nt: TGTGCCAGCAGTTATTTGCGACAGGGGGATGAGCAGTTCTTC; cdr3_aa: CASSYLRQGDEQFF
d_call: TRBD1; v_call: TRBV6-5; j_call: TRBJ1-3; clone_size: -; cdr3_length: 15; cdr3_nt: TGTGCCAGCAGGGTGGGACAGGGGATTAGAAACACCATATATTTT; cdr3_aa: CASRVGQGIRNTIYF
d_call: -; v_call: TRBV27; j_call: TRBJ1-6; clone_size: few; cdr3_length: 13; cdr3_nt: TGTGCCAGCAGCCCGCGCAGGGATTCACCCCTCCACTTT; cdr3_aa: CASSPRRDSPLHF
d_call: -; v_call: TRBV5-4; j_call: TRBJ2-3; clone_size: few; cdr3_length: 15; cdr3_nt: TGTGCCAGCAGCTTGGGGGGCCCTAGCACAGATACGCAGTATTTT; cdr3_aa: CASSLGGPSTDTQYF
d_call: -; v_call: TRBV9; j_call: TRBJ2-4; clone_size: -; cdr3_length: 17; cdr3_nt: TGTGCCAGCAGTGGGATTAGGAGGGTTGTTCCCAAAAACATTCAGTACTTC; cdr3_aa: CASSGIRRVVPKNIQYF
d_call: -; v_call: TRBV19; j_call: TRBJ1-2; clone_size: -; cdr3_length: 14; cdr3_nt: TGTGCCAGTAGTATCCAGGGGAGGGACTATGGCTACACCTTC; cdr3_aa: CASSIQGRDYGYTF
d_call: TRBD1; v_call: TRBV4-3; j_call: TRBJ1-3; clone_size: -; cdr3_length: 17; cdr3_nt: TGCGCCAGCAGCCAAGCAGGACAGGCCTTTTCCGGAAACACCATATATTTT; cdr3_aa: CASSQAGQAFSGNTIYF
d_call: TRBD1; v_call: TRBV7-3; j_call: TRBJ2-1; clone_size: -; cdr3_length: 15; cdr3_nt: TGTGCCAGCCGTCCCGGACAGGGTCCTTACAATGAGCAGTTCTTC; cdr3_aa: CASRPGQGPYNEQFF
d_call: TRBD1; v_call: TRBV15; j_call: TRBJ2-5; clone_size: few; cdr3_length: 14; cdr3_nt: TGTGCCACCAGCAGGCCGGACAGGGAAGAGACCCAGTACTTC; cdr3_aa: CATSRPDREETQYF
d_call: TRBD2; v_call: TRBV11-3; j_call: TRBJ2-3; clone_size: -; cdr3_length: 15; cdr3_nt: TGTGCCAGCAGCTTAGATATTCTAGCGGGAGGGCCAGGGAGCTTT; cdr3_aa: CASSLDILAGGPGSF
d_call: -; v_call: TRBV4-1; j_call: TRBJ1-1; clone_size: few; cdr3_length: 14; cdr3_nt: TGCGCCAGCAGCCAAGGTACGGGTTGGACTGAAGCTTTCTTT; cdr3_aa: CASSQGTGWTEAFF
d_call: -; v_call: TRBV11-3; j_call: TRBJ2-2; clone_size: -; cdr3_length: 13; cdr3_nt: TGTGCCAGCAGGAAAAGGGGAGGAGGGGAGCTGTTTTTT; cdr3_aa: CASRKRGGGELFF
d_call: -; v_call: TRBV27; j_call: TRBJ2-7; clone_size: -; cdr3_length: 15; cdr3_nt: TGTGCCAGCAGGATATTTTTGGACTCCTACTACGAGCAGTACTTC; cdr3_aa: CASRIFLDSYYEQYF
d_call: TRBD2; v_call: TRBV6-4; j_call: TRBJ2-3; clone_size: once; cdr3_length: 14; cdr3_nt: TGTGCCAGCAGTGTGGAGCAGCGGGGGGGCCCGCAGTATTTT; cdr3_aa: CASSVEQRGGPQYF
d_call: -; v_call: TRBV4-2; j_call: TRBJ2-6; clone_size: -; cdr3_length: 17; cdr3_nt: TGTGCCAGCAGCCAGGAGACAGTTCCCTCTGGGGCCAACGTCCTGACTTTC; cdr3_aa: CASSQETVPSGANVLTF
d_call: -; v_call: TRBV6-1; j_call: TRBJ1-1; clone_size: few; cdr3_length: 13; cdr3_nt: TGTGCCGGACAGTACCCGGGGAACACTGAAGCTTTCTTT; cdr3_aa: CAGQYPGNTEAFF
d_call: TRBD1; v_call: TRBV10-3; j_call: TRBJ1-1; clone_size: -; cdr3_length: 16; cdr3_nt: TGTGCCATCAGTGAGTTTTATGGACAGGTGAACACTGAAGCTTTCTTT; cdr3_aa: CAISEFYGQVNTEAFF
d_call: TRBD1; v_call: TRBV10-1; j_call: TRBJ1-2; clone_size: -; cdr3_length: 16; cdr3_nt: TGCGCCAGCAGTGAGTCTATGGGACAGGGTTCCGATGGCTACACCTTC; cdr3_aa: CASSESMGQGSDGYTF
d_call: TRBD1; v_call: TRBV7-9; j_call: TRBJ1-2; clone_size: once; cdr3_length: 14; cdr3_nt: TGTGCCGGAACGGGACAGCCTTCTACCTATGGCTACACCTTC; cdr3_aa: CAGTGQPSTYGYTF
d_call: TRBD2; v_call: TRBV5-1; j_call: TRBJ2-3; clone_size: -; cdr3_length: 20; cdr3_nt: TGCGCCAGCAGCTCCCGACCCCAGACTAGCGGGAGTACTTATACAGATACGCAGTATTTT; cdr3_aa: CASSSRPQTSGSTYTDTQYF
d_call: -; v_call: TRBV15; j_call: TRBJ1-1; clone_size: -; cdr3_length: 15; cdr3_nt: TGTGCCACCAGCAGAGAGAGGAGCGTGGGTACTGAAGCTTTCTTT; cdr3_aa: CATSRERSVGTEAFF
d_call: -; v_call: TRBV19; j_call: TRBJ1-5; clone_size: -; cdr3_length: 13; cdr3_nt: TGTGCCAGTAGTACCCAGGGCCGGACGCCCCAGCATTTT; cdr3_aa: CASSTQGRTPQHF
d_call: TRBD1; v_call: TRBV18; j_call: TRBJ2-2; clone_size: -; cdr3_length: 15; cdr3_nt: TGTGCCAGCTCCACCGGGACAGGAGGCACCGGGGAGCTGTTTTTT; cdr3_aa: CASSTGTGGTGELFF
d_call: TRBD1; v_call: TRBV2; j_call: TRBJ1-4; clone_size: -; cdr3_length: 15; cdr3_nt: TGTGCCAGCAGGGAGCAGGGGGCAACTAATGAAAAACTGTTTTTT; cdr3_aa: CASREQGATNEKLFF
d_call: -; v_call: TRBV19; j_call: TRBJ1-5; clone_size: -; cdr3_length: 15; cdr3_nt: TGTGCCAGTAGTCGGACAGAGCTAATCAATCAGCCCCAGCATTTT; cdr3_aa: CASSRTELINQPQHF
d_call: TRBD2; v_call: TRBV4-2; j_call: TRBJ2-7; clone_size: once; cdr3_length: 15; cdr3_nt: TGTGCCAGCAGCCCGGAGCAGGGACTACCTACGGAGCAGTACTTC; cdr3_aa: CASSPEQGLPTEQYF